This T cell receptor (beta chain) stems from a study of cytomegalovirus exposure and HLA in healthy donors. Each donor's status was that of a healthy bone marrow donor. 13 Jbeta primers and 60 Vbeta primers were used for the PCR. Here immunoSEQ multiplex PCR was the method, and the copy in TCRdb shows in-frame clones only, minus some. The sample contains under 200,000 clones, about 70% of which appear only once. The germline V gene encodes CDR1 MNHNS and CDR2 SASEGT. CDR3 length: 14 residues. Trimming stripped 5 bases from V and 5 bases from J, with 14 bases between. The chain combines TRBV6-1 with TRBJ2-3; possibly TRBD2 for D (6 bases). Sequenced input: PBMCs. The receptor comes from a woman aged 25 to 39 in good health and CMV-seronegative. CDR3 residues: CASSNPGTQDTQYF. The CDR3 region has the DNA TGTGCCAGCAGTAACCCGGGGACTCAAGATACGCAGTATTTT.